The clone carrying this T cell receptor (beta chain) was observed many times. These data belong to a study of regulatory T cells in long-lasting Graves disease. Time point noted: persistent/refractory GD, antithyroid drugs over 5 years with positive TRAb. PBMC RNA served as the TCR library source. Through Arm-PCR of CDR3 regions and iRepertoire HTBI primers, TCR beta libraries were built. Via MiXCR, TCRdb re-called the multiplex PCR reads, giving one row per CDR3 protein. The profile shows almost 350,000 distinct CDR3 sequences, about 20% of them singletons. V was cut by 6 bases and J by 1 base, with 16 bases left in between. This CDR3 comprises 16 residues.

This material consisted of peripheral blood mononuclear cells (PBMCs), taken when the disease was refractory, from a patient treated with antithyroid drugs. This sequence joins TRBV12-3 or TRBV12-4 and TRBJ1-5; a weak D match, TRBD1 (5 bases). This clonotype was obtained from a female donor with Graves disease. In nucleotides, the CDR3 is TGTGCCAGCAGACAGAAGGGTAGGGGCAGCAATCAGCCCCAGCATTTT. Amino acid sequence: CASRQKGRGSNQPQHF.